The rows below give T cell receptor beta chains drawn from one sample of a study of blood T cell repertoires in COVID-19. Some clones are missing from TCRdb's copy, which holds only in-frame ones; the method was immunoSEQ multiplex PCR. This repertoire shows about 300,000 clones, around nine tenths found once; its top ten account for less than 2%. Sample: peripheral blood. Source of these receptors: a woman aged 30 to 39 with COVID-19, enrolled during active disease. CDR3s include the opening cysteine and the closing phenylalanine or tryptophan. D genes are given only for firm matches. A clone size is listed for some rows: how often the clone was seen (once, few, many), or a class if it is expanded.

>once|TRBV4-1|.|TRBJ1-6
CASSRSSYSPLHF
TGCGCCAGCAGCCGTAGCAGTTATTCACCCCTCCACTTT
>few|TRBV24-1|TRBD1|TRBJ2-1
CATSDLQGQGYNEQFF
TGTGCCACCAGTGATTTGCAGGGACAGGGATACAATGAGCAGTTCTTC
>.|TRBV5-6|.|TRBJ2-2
CASSLEDGELFF
TGTGCCAGCAGCCTCGAGGACGGGGAGCTGTTTTTT
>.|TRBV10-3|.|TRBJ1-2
CAISESQNYGYTF
TGTGCCATCAGTGAGTCACAAAACTATGGCTACACCTTC
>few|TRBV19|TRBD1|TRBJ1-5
CASSLDRDQPQHF
TGTGCCAGTAGTTTAGACAGGGATCAGCCCCAGCATTTT
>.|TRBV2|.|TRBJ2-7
CASRDLREQYF
TGTGCCAGCAGGGACTTACGAGAGCAGTACTTC
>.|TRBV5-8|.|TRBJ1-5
CASSSGQPNQPQHF
TGTGCCAGCAGCTCTGGACAGCCCAATCAGCCCCAGCATTTT
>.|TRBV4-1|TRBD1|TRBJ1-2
CASSQEVRQGYGYTF
TGCGCCAGCAGCCAAGAAGTAAGACAGGGCTATGGCTACACCTTC
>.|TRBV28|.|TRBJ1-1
CASSHPTRNTEAFF
TGTGCCAGCAGTCACCCAACGAGGAACACTGAAGCTTTCTTT
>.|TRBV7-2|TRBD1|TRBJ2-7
CASSLARDRIYEQYF
TGTGCCAGCAGCTTAGCGCGGGACAGGATCTACGAGCAGTACTTC
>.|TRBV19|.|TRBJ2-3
CASSIAPTADTQYF
TGTGCCAGTAGTATAGCCCCGACAGCGGATACGCAGTATTTT
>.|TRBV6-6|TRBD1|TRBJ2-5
CASGDRGKSETQYF
TGTGCCAGCGGAGACAGGGGGAAGTCGGAGACCCAGTACTTC
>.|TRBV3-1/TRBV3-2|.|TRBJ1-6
CASSYLEGALHF
TGTGCCAGCAGCTACCTCGAAGGGGCCCTCCACTTT
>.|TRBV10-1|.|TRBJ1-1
CASSVRENTEAFF
TGCGCCAGCAGTGTGAGGGAGAACACTGAAGCTTTCTTT
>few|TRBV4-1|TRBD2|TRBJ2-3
CASSQDELAGTDTQYF
TGCGCCAGCAGCCAAGACGAACTAGCGGGGACAGATACGCAGTATTTT
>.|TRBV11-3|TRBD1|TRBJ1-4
CASSLIFRDRVNEKLFF
TGTGCCAGCAGCTTGATTTTCCGGGACAGGGTAAATGAAAAACTGTTTTTT
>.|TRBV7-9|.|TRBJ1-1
CASSLVSHRGASTEAFF
TGTGCCAGCAGCTTAGTGTCTCACCGGGGGGCGAGCACTGAAGCTTTCTTT
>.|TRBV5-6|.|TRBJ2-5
CASSRWGEGETQYF
TGTGCCAGCAGCCGATGGGGAGAGGGAGAGACCCAGTACTTC
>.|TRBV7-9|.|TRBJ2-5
CASSLTGTQYF
TGTGCCAGCAGCCTGACGGGAACCCAGTACTTC
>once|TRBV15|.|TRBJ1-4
CATSRDTGKLFF
TGTGCCACCAGCAGAGATACGGGAAAACTGTTTTTT
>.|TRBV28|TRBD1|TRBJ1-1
CASSAQGARSTEAFF
TGTGCCAGCAGTGCACAGGGGGCGCGATCCACTGAAGCTTTCTTT
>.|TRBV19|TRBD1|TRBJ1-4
CASSYGTGDEKLFF
TGTGCCAGTAGTTACGGGACAGGGGATGAAAAACTGTTTTTT
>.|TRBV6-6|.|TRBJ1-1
CASRGPRGADTEAFF
TGTGCCAGCAGGGGCCCCCGGGGGGCGGACACTGAAGCTTTCTTT
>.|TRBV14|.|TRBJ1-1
CASSLGGQAGKFF
TGTGCCAGCAGCCTGGGGGGGCAGGCCGGGAAGTTCTTT
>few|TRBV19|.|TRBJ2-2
CATRGGVTGELFF
TGTGCCACTAGAGGGGGGGTTACCGGGGAGCTGTTTTTT
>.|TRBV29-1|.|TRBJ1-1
CSVAGLMNTEAFF
TGCAGCGTGGCGGGACTGATGAACACTGAAGCTTTCTTT
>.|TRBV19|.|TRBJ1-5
CASSARPGYSNQPQHF
TGTGCCAGTAGTGCAAGACCGGGATATAGCAATCAGCCCCAGCATTTT
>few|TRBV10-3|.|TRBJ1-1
CAIGQGMNTEAFF
TGTGCCATCGGGCAAGGCATGAACACTGAAGCTTTCTTT
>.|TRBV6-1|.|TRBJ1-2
CASSVAEAGVGYGYTF
TGTGCCAGCAGTGTGGCGGAGGCGGGCGTGGGGTATGGCTACACCTTC
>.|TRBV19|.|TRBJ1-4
CASHEHEKLFF
TGTGCCAGCCATGAGCATGAAAAACTGTTTTTT
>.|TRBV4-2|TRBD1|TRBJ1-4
CASSQDFQGATNEKLFF
TGTGCCAGCAGCCAAGATTTTCAGGGGGCAACTAATGAAAAACTGTTTTTT
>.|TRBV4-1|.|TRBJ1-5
CASSQGGQQPQHF
TGCGCCAGCAGCCAGGGGGGGCAACAGCCCCAGCATTTT
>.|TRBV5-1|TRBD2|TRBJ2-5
CASSSGTSGVAETQYF
TGCGCCAGCAGCTCCGGGACTAGCGGGGTTGCAGAGACCCAGTACTTC
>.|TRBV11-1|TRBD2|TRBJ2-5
CASSSPGLAQETQYF
TGTGCCAGCAGCTCTCCGGGACTAGCGCAGGAGACCCAGTACTTC
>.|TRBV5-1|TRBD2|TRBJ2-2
CASSLGGTKHTGELFF
TGCGCCAGCAGCTTGGGGGGGACTAAACACACCGGGGAGCTGTTTTTT
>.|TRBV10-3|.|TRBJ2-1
CAISDPKAGWEQFF
TGTGCCATCAGTGATCCTAAAGCAGGGTGGGAGCAGTTCTTC
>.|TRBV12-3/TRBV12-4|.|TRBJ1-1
CASSSGMNTEAFF
TGTGCCAGCTCGTCCGGGATGAACACTGAAGCTTTCTTT